This note documents a single T cell receptor (beta chain) sequence. Its target is unknown. The data are from a study of T cells expressing NK-cell markers. Study summary: With respect to HCMV, seven of the eight sequenced donors were seropositive, and one was seronegative.

As the method of synthesis, 5'RACE template switching with UMIs yielded TCR beta cDNA. TCRdb re-called the 5' RACE reads and catalogs CDR3 proteins one per entry, DNA excluded. The repertoire table contains 90,000 to 130,000 distinct CDR3 sequences. Findings and caveats of the study: Whether expanded NKG2C+ T cell clones were HCMV-specific remained unclear. Once again these clonotypes came out on top in the CD3+CD56-NKG2C+ fraction of a few donors.

Germline loops: CDR1 LGHNA, CDR2 YSLEER. The CDR3 length is 19 residues. Specimen: blood T cells: a sorted CD56 or NKG2C T cell subset, CD4+ or CD8+ T cells, or bulk PBMC T cells (not recorded which). This clonotype was sampled from a woman between 18 and 70 years old in good health. This chain links TRBV4-3 with TRBJ2-1; the D call of TRBD1 rests on TCRdb alone, since no DNA is present to check it. CDR3 sequence reads: CASSQDWEGAGDPYNEQFF.